Below, 30 T cell receptor beta chains from the same sample are listed, as sequenced in a study of T cell changes during pregnancy in multiple sclerosis. Some clones are missing from TCRdb's copy, which holds only in-frame ones; the method was immunoSEQ multiplex PCR. The sample shows under 60,000 clones, 92% of them seen only once. The sample was CD4+ T cells from peripheral blood mononuclear cells, taken in the second trimester of pregnancy. Receptor source: a female donor in good health, enrolled as a control in a pregnancy study.

The rearrangement joins TRBV29-1 to TRBJ2-1; D is unresolved. V lost 6 bases to trimming and J lost 3 bases, with 15 bases between them. This CDR3 is built from 14 residues. CDR1 SQVTM and CDR2 ANQGSEA come from the germline V gene. CDR3 loop: CSVAPRLIYNEQFF. CDR3 coding DNA: TGCAGCGTGGCCCCCAGACTGATCTACAATGAGCAGTTCTTC.

This clone was detected only once. The rearrangement uses TRBV6-5 and TRBJ1-1; 8 nucleotides line up with TRBD1. The ends lost 5 bases at V and 5 bases at J; junction bases unmatched: 7. The CDR3 is made up of 14 amino acids. CDR1 and CDR2 from the germline V gene are MNHEY and SVGAGI. The CDR3 DNA sequence: TGTGCCAGCAGTACCGACAGGGGCCGAACTGAAGCTTTCTTT. It specifies CASSTDRGRTEAFF.

The genes are TRBV9 and TRBJ1-5, with D perhaps matching TRBD1 (5 bases). This CDR3 region has 16 residues. The V and J ends lost 0 bases and 5 bases respectively, with 15 bases between them. Germline CDR1 is SGDLS and CDR2 is YYNGEE. CDR3 in amino acids: CASSVGSRGSDQPQHF. The CDR3 DNA reads TGTGCCAGCAGCGTAGGATCACGGGGGAGTGATCAGCCCCAGCATTTT. Drawing the rest from reference TRBV9 and TRBJ1-5, the complete variable domain is DSGVTQTPKHLITATGQRVTLRCSPRSGDLSVYWYQQSLDQGLQFLIQYYNGEERAKGNILERFSAQQFPDLHSELNLSSLELGDSALYFCASSVGSRGSDQPQHFGDGTRLSIL.

V and J are TRBV5-1 and TRBJ2-5; TRBD2 aligns across 12 bases. The CDR3 sequence is 15 residues long. CDR1 is SGHRS, CDR2 YFSETQ, per germline. V lost 4 bases and J lost 2; bases outside the gene matches: 3. The CDR3 DNA reads TGCGCCAGCAGCGCCGGGACTAGCGGGCAAGAGACCCAGTACTTC. Protein product: CASSAGTSGQETQYF.

The rearrangement joins TRBV27 to TRBJ2-7; D perhaps matches TRBD1 (5 bases). V gave up 6 bases and J gave up 5 bases, with 17 bases separating them. Germline CDR1 is MNHEY and CDR2 is SMNVEV (reference sequence). The CDR3 is made up of 14 amino acids. CDR3 in amino acids: CASRKQTVNHEQYF. The CDR3 nucleotides read TGTGCCAGCAGGAAACAGACAGTCAACCACGAGCAGTACTTC.

V usage is TRBV10-3 and J usage is TRBJ2-7, with TRBD2 matching 10 bases. V was pared by 4 bases and J by 2 bases, with 5 bases of the junction left unmatched. This CDR3 contains 15 residues. Per the germline V gene, CDR1 is ENHRY and CDR2 is SYGVKD. Here the CDR3 DNA reads TGTGCCATCAGTGGTAGCGGGGGGCCCGCCTACGAGCAGTACTTC. Translating gives CAISGSGGPAYEQYF.

The genes are TRBV4-3 and TRBJ2-5; 7 bases match TRBD1. J gave up 5 bases and V 0 bases, and 9 bases lay outside the gene matches. The germline V gene encodes CDR1 LGHNA and CDR2 YSLEER. The CDR3 is 16 amino acids. DNA of the CDR3: TGCGCCAGCAGCCAAGACGCGAGACAGGGTTGGGAGACCCAGTACTTC. Its protein is CASSQDARQGWETQYF.

This clone appeared a single time. One junction end disagrees with the germline gene, perhaps due to a read error. The CDR3, as DNA: TGTGCTAGCAGCTTAGCGGGGGGGATCTACAATGAGCAGTTCTTC. Its protein is CASSLAGGIYNEQFF. J is TRBJ2-1 and V is TRBV7-7, with TRBD2 matching 11 bases. The CDR3 sequence is 15 residues long. Looked up from germline, CDR1 is SSHAT and CDR2 is FNYEAQ (reference sequence).

This chain joins TRBV11-3 and TRBJ2-2; weak D call: TRBD1 (5 bases). Trimming stripped 5 bases from V and 1 base from J, with 20 bases between. This CDR3 is 18 amino acids long. CDR1 and CDR2 (germline): SGHNT, YENEEA. The CDR3 here is CASSQNKGPGLNTGELFF. The DNA of the CDR3 is TGTGCCAGCAGCCAAAACAAGGGGCCAGGGTTGAACACCGGGGAGCTGTTTTTT.

This chain joins TRBV5-6 and TRBJ1-2; D is undetermined. V lost 1 base and J 1 base, leaving 8 bases between the germline ends. Germline assignment: CDR1 SGHDT and CDR2 YYEEEE. The CDR3 totals 14 residues. The CDR3 here is CASSLRGFNYGYTF. CDR3 bases: TGTGCCAGCAGCTTGCGGGGATTTAACTATGGCTACACCTTC.

The chain combines TRBV5-1 with TRBJ1-4; no reliable D call. Trimming took off 0 bases at V and 4 bases at J, with 10 bases between the two ends. The CDR3 runs to 15 residues. Per the germline V gene, CDR1 is SGHRS and CDR2 is YFSETQ. CDR3 sequence reads: CASSLEPGSNEKLFF. The CDR3 DNA is TGCGCCAGCAGCTTGGAACCAGGTAGTAATGAAAAACTGTTTTTT.

V and J are TRBV11-1 and TRBJ2-3; the match to TRBD2 covers 8 bases. V was clipped by 5 bases and J by 2 bases; unmatched bases: 9. Germline CDR1 is SGHAT and CDR2 is FQDESV (reference sequence). The CDR3 runs 16 residues. The CDR3 region has the DNA TGTGCCAGCAGCAATGCCGGACTAGCCCTCACAGATACGCAGTATTTT. It is translated as CASSNAGLALTDTQYF.

The rearrangement links TRBV18 to TRBJ1-1, with D unclear. The V gene's germline CDR1 is KGHSH and CDR2 LQKENI. This CDR3 has 14 amino acids. V lost 1 base and J lost 0, with 6 bases in between. CDR3 in DNA: TGTGCCAGCTCACCACGAGGGTTGAACACTGAAGCTTTCTTT. It is translated as CASSPRGLNTEAFF.

CDR3 nucleotides: TGTGCCAGCAGCTCCGGCCGCAGGGACTCCGGCTACACCTTC. It translates to CASSSGRRDSGYTF. The chain joins TRBV7-8 to TRBJ1-2; perhaps TRBD1 as D (5 bases). This CDR3 is 14 amino acids long. Germline V gives CDR1 SGHVS, CDR2 FQNEAQ. The V end was cut by 4 bases, the J end by 8 bases, with 17 bases between. Variable domain in full (rest from reference TRBV7-8 and TRBJ1-2): GAGVSQSPRYKVAKRGQDVALRCDPISGHVSLFWYQQALGQGPEFLTYFQNEAQLDKSGLPSDRFFAERPEGSVSTLKIQRTQQEDSAVYLCASSSGRRDSGYTFGSGTRLTVV.

V gene TRBV19 combines with J gene TRBJ1-5; D is ambiguous. Germline loops: CDR1 LNHDA, CDR2 SQIVND (reference sequence). The CDR3 has 15 amino acids. V was shortened by 7 bases and J by 0 bases, with 13 bases between the two germline ends. The CDR3 here is CASTFVRDSNQPQHF. Here the CDR3 DNA reads TGTGCCAGTACCTTTGTGCGAGATAGCAATCAGCCCCAGCATTTT.

Comment on this clone: One end of the junction does not line up with germline, which may come from a read error. V is TRBV6-1 and J is TRBJ1-1; 8 bases align to TRBD1. The CDR3 spans 13 residues. The germline V gene has CDR1 MNHNS and CDR2 SASEGT. The CDR3 DNA reads TGTGCCAGCAGTGAGACAGGGGATTTCTCCATCTCCTTT. Translation gives CASSETGDFSISF.

The chain combines TRBV7-2 with TRBJ2-5; TRBD2 might be the D (6 bases). The germline V gene encodes CDR1 SGHTA and CDR2 FQGNSA. CDR3 length: 14 residues. V lost 1 base and J 5 bases, leaving 11 bases between the germline ends. The CDR3 loop reads CASSLDRGRETQYF. The DNA for the CDR3 is TGTGCCAGCAGCTTAGATCGGGGGAGGGAGACCCAGTACTTC.

The chain recombines TRBV6-5 with TRBJ2-3; maybe TRBD2 (6 bases). The germline V gene has CDR1 MNHEY and CDR2 SVGAGI. The CDR3 loop spans 12 amino acids. V lost 4 bases and J lost 5, with 7 bases in between. CDR3 sequence: CASSLEGDTQYF. The CDR3, as DNA: TGTGCCAGCAGTTTGGAGGGAGATACGCAGTATTTT.

This clone came up once. The rearrangement joins TRBV25-1 to TRBJ2-5, with D perhaps matching TRBD2 (6 bases). Germline-derived CDR1 and CDR2 are MGHDK and SYGVNS. The V and J ends lost 2 bases and 1 base respectively, with 11 bases between them. The CDR3 is 15 amino acids. For the CDR3, the DNA is TGTGCCAGCAGTGAACGGGGGTTCTCCCAAGAGACCCAGTACTTC. Residues: CASSERGFSQETQYF.

This clone appeared a single time. The CDR3 region is CASSPTGSTNEKLFF. The DNA for the CDR3 is TGTGCCAGCAGCCCTACAGGGAGCACTAATGAAAAACTGTTTTTT. V and J are TRBV5-6 and TRBJ1-4; perhaps TRBD1 as D (6 bases). Germline V gene lookup returns CDR1 SGHDT and CDR2 YYEEEE. Trimming removed 4 bases from V and 2 bases from J, with 12 bases in between. The CDR3 has 15 amino acids.

The chain uses TRBV6-6 and TRBJ2-7; TRBD1 aligns across 9 bases. This CDR3 is 15 amino acids long. CDR1 and CDR2 (germline): MNHNY, SVGAGI (reference sequence). Germline trimming cut 2 bases from V and 2 bases from J; bases unmatched to any gene: 4. CDR3 residues: CASSYSRDRAYEQYF. CDR3 DNA: TGTGCCAGCAGTTACAGCCGGGACAGGGCCTACGAGCAGTACTTC.

This chain links TRBV6-1 with TRBJ2-2; 9 bases align to TRBD2. This CDR3 comprises 19 residues. CDR1 is MNHNS, CDR2 SASEGT, per germline. Trimming took 0 bases from V and 5 from J; bases not matched to a gene: 13. The CDR3, as DNA: TGTGCCAGCAGTGAAGCAGTCTCGCGACCCAGCGGGAGGACCGGGGAGCTGTTTTTT. It specifies CASSEAVSRPSGRTGELFF.

The rearrangement joins TRBV5-8 to TRBJ1-1; the match to TRBD1 covers 8 bases. CDR3 length: 12 residues. CDR1 and CDR2 from the germline V gene are SGHTS and YDEGEE. V lost 4 bases to trimming and J lost 7 bases; unmatched junction nucleotides: 3. CDR3 amino acids: CASSRGQGEAFF. DNA for the CDR3: TGTGCCAGCAGCCGCGGACAGGGTGAAGCTTTCTTT.

This sequence joins TRBV10-3 and TRBJ1-2; 7 nucleotides line up with TRBD1. Looked up from germline, CDR1 is ENHRY and CDR2 is SYGVKD. The V and J ends lost 3 bases and 7 bases, in that order; junction bases with no gene match: 2. This CDR3 spans 12 amino acids. This CDR3 is CAISDGQVGYTF. As DNA, the CDR3 is TGTGCCATCAGTGATGGACAGGTTGGCTACACCTTC.

V usage is TRBV7-3 and J usage is TRBJ2-3, with D perhaps matching TRBD2 (5 bases). The germline CDR1 and CDR2 sequences are SGHTA and FQGTGA. CDR3 length equals 16 residues. V lost 1 base and J 0 bases, leaving 11 bases between the germline ends. The chain's CDR3 is CASSLNPGTSTDTQYF. Written as DNA, the CDR3 is TGTGCCAGCAGCTTAAACCCGGGAACGAGCACAGATACGCAGTATTTT.

The chain joins TRBV7-9 to TRBJ2-3; D gene unclear. CDR3 length: 14 amino acids. V was cut by 3 bases and J by 5 bases, with 12 bases left in between. Germline assignment: CDR1 SEHNR and CDR2 FQNEAQ (reference sequence). This CDR3 reads CASSFGYDLDTQYF. The DNA of the CDR3 is TGTGCCAGCAGCTTCGGTTATGATTTAGATACGCAGTATTTT.

CDR3 amino acids: CASSAGQAQGKLFF. CDR3 nucleotide sequence: TGTGCCAGCAGCGCCGGACAGGCTCAGGGAAAACTGTTTTTT. The rearrangement joins TRBV9 to TRBJ1-4; TRBD1 matches at 7 bases. The CDR3 is made up of 14 amino acids. In germline, CDR1 is SGDLS, CDR2 YYNGEE. Trimming removed 3 bases from V and 10 bases from J; junction bases left unmatched: 9.

V is TRBV19 and J is TRBJ1-2; tentative D call: TRBD1 (6 bases). V was shortened by 6 bases and J by 2 bases, with 16 bases between the two germline ends. The germline gives CDR1 LNHDA, CDR2 SQIVND (reference sequence). This CDR3 has 15 residues. This chain's CDR3 is CASSLQGGPNYGYTF. CDR3 sequence (DNA): TGTGCCAGTAGCCTACAGGGTGGCCCCAACTATGGCTACACCTTC.

This clone was seen a single time. The chain has TRBV18 and TRBJ1-1; 11 bases align to TRBD1. The CDR3 extends over 17 amino acids. The J segment lost 4 bases and the V segment lost 1 base, leaving 8 bases of the junction unmatched. In germline, CDR1 is KGHSH, CDR2 LQKENI. This chain's CDR3 is CASSPLGQGAAGTEAFF. The CDR3 DNA reads as TGTGCCAGCTCACCACTAGGACAGGGGGCCGCCGGCACTGAAGCTTTCTTT.

The chain employs TRBV4-2 and TRBJ1-1; 10 bases are shared with TRBD1. This CDR3 contains 15 residues. V lost 0 bases, J lost 11 bases, and 9 bases stayed unmatched. Germline V lookup: CDR1 LGHNA, CDR2 YNFKEQ. The CDR3 sequence: CASSQDVGQGLGAFF. The CDR3 DNA is TGTGCCAGCAGCCAAGATGTGGGACAGGGGTTAGGGGCTTTCTTT.